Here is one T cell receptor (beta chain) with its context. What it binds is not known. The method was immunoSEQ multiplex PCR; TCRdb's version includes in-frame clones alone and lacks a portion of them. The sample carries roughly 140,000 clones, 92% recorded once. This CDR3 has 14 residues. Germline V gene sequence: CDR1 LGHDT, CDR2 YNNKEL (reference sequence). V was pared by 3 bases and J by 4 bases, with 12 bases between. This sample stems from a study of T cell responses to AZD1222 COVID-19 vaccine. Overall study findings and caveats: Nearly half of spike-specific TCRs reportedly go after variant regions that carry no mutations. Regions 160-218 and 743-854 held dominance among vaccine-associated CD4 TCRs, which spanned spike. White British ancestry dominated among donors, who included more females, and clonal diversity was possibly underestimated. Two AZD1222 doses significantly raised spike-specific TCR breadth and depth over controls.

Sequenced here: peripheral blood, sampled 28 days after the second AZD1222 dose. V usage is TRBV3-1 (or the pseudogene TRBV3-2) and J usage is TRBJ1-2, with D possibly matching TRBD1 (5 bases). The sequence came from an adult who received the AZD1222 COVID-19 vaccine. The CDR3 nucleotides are TGTGCCAGCAGCCAGGACCACGGGGGCTATGGCTACACCTTC. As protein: CASSQDHGGYGYTF.